These 11 T cell receptor beta chains were all obtained from the same sample, sequenced in a study of cytomegalovirus exposure and HLA in healthy donors. It was with 60 Vbeta and 13 Jbeta primers that the PCR ran. Assay used: immunoSEQ multiplex PCR; TCRdb lists only in-frame clones, some missing. Of about 140,000 clones in the sample, roughly two thirds were seen once. Sequencing was done on a sample of PBMCs. Source of these receptors: a male donor in good health and CMV-seronegative.

The rearrangement uses TRBV6-5 and TRBJ1-2; no reliable D call. Germline-derived CDR1 and CDR2 are MNHEY and SVGAGI. The CDR3 spans 14 residues. The ends were cut back, 0 bases at V and 5 bases at J, with 10 bases in the middle. The CDR3 DNA reads as TGTGCCAGCAGTTACTCGAGGGAAGGATATGGCTACACCTTC. It specifies CASSYSREGYGYTF.

The chain uses TRBV10-3 and TRBJ1-6; weak D call: TRBD1 (5 bases). There are 13 residues in the CDR3. CDR1 is ENHRY and CDR2 is SYGVKD in the germline V gene. Deletions cut 5 bases from V and 12 bases from J, with 14 bases between. In DNA, the CDR3 is TGTGCCATCAGTACCCCCGTGGGGGGACCCCTCCACTTT. Translation gives CAISTPVGGPLHF.

The chain combines TRBV9 with TRBJ1-2, with 8 bases matching TRBD1. The CDR3 contains 14 residues. Unmatched junction bases numbered 7, after V lost 3 bases and J lost 6 bases. Germline V CDR1 and CDR2: SGDLS, YYNGEE. The CDR3 DNA sequence: TGTGCCAGCAGCGCAGAAGGACAGGGCAATGGCTACACCTTC. It codes for CASSAEGQGNGYTF.

The chain has TRBV19 and TRBJ1-1; TRBD1 agrees at 8 bases. The CDR3 length is 13 residues. J gave up 12 bases and V 5 bases, and 11 bases lay outside the gene matches. CDR1 and CDR2 from the germline V gene are LNHDA and SQIVND (reference sequence). CDR3 coding DNA: TGTGCCAGTAGTGGAACGGGACAGGAACGGTCTTTCTTT. Translation gives CASSGTGQERSFF.

This sequence joins TRBV7-9 and TRBJ2-7; 8 bases fit TRBD1. Germline assignment: CDR1 SEHNR and CDR2 FQNEAQ (reference sequence). The CDR3 totals 14 residues. V lost 1 base to trimming and J lost 6 bases; unmatched junction nucleotides: 5. The CDR3 bases are TGTGCCAGCAGCTTAGAGACAGGGGACCGCGAGCAGTACTTC. This gives the protein CASSLETGDREQYF.

In its sample, this clone was seen a few times. The chain uses TRBV7-9 and TRBJ1-1, with 12 bases identical to TRBD1. The germline gives CDR1 SEHNR, CDR2 FQNEAQ (reference sequence). V was pared by 6 bases and J by 8 bases, with 10 bases of the junction left unmatched. CDR3 length: 15 residues. The CDR3 loop reads CASRRGQGAWAEAFF. In DNA form, the CDR3 reads TGTGCCAGCAGAAGGGGACAGGGGGCATGGGCCGAAGCTTTCTTT.

A remark on this clone: Germline and junction disagree at one end, which may indicate a read error. This chain joins TRBV29-1 and TRBJ1-2; TRBD1 aligns across 9 bases. There are 13 residues in the CDR3. The germline V gene has CDR1 SQVTM and CDR2 ANQGSEA. The CDR3 nucleotides read TGTAGCGTAGTCGGGACAGGGACCGATGGCTACACCTTC. Translating it yields CSVVGTGTDGYTF.

This chain joins TRBV9 and TRBJ1-1; no reliable D call. The germline CDR1 and CDR2 sequences are SGDLS and YYNGEE. Trimming removed 0 bases at V and 0 bases at J, with 9 bases between. The CDR3 runs to 15 residues. CDR3 in DNA: TGTGCCAGCAGCGTAGTTGCGACACTGAACACTGAAGCTTTCTTT. Its protein is CASSVVATLNTEAFF. Complete variable domain (other parts from reference TRBV9 and TRBJ1-1): DSGVTQTPKHLITATGQRVTLRCSPRSGDLSVYWYQQSLDQGLQFLIQYYNGEERAKGNILERFSAQQFPDLHSELNLSSLELGDSALYFCASSVVATLNTEAFFGQGTRLTVV.

The V gene is TRBV9, the J gene TRBJ1-1, with TRBD1 matching over 8 bases. CDR3 length: 16 residues. Germline V gene sequence: CDR1 SGDLS, CDR2 YYNGEE. With V trimmed by 2 bases and J by 0 bases, 6 bases remained unmatched. CDR3 sequence reads: CASSVHDRGLNTEAFF. CDR3 sequence (DNA): TGTGCCAGCAGCGTCCACGACAGGGGCCTGAACACTGAAGCTTTCTTT.

This sequence joins TRBV2 and TRBJ2-5; 8 bases line up with TRBD1. CDR3 length equals 16 residues. J was trimmed by 5 bases and V by 6 bases; bases with no gene match: 14. Germline V gene sequence: CDR1 SNHLY, CDR2 FYNNEI. The CDR3 region has the DNA TGTGCCAGCAGCGGTAACACAGGGGGACTTCGGGAGACCCAGTACTTC. It codes for CASSGNTGGLRETQYF.

The rearrangement uses TRBV27 and TRBJ2-3; D unclear. Germline V gene sequence: CDR1 MNHEY, CDR2 SMNVEV (reference sequence). The CDR3 contains 13 residues. V was clipped by 2 bases and J by 3 bases, with 6 bases between them. The CDR3 region is CASSLAGTDTQYF. The CDR3 bases are TGTGCCAGCAGTTTAGCCGGGACAGATACGCAGTATTTT.